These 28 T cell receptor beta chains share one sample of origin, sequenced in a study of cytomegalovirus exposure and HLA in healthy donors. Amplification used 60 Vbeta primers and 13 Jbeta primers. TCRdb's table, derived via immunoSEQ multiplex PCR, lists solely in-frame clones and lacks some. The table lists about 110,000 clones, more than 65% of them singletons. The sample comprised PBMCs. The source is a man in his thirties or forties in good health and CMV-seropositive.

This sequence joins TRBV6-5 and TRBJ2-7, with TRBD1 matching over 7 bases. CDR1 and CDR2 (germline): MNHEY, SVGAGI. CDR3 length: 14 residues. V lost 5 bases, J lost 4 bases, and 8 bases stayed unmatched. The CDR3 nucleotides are TGTGCCAGCAGTCCTACAGGGGTGGTTTACGAGCAGTACTTC. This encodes CASSPTGVVYEQYF.

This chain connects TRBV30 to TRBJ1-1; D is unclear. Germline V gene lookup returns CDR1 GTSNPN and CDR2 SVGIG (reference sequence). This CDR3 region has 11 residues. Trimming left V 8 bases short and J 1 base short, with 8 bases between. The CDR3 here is CALTSNTEAFF. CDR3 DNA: TGTGCCCTCACATCGAACACTGAAGCTTTCTTT.

The CDR3 reads CASSQGLYQETQYF. CDR3 nucleotide sequence: TGTGCCAGCAGCCAGGGACTGTACCAAGAGACCCAGTACTTC. The genes are TRBV11-2 and TRBJ2-5, with D maybe TRBD2 (6 bases). V was pared by 5 bases and J by 0 bases, with 10 bases between. Germline CDR1 is SGHAT and CDR2 is FQNNGV. The CDR3 spans 14 residues.

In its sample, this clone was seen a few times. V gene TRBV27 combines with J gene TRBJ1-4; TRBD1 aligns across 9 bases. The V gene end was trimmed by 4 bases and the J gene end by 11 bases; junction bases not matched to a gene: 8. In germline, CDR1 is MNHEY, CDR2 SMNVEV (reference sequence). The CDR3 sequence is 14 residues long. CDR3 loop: CASSSPGQGDKLFF. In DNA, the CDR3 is TGTGCCAGCAGTTCCCCGGGACAGGGCGACAAACTGTTTTTT.

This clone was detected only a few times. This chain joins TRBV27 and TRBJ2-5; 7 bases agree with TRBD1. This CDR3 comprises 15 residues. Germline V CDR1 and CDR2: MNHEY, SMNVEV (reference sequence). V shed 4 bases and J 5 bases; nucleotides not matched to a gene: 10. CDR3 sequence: CASSSRDRAVETQYF. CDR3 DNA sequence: TGTGCCAGCAGTTCCCGGGACAGAGCTGTGGAGACCCAGTACTTC.

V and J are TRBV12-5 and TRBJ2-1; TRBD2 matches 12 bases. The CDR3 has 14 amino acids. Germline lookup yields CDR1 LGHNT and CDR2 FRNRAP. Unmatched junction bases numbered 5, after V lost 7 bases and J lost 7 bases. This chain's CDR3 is CASARGLAGNEQFF. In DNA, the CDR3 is TGTGCTAGTGCCCGCGGACTAGCGGGGAATGAGCAGTTCTTC. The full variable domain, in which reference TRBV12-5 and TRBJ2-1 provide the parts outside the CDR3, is DARVTQTPRHKVTEMGQEVTMRCQPILGHNTVFWYRQTMMQGLELLAYFRNRAPLDDSGMPKDRFSAEMPDATLATLKIQPSEPRDSAVYFCASARGLAGNEQFFGPGTRLTVL.

The CDR3 region has the DNA TGTGCCAGCAGTAGGACAGGGGTGGGGAATTCACCCCTCCACTTT. Translating it yields CASSRTGVGNSPLHF. The J gene is TRBJ1-6, the V gene TRBV27, with 9 positions matching TRBD1. The CDR3 is 15 residues long. Germline V lookup: CDR1 MNHEY, CDR2 SMNVEV (reference sequence). V gave up 5 bases and J gave up 7 bases; unmatched junction bases: 6.

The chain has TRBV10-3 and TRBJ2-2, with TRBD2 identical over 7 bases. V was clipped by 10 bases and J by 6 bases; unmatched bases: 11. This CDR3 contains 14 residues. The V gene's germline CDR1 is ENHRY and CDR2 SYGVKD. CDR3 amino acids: CATRREGMAGELFF. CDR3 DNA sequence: TGTGCCACCCGAAGGGAGGGGATGGCCGGGGAGCTGTTTTTT.

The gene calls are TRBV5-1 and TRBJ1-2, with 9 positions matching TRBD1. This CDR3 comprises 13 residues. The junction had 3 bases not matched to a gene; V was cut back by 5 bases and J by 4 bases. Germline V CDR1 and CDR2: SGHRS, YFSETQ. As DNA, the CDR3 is TGCGCCAGCAGACGGGGACAGGGCTATGGCTACACCTTC. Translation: CASRRGQGYGYTF.

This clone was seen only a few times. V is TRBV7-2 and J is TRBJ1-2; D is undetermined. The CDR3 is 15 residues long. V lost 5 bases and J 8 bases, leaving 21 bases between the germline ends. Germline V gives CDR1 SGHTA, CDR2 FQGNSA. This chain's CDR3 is CASSLYLTGKKGYTF. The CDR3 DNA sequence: TGTGCCAGCAGCCTATACCTCACGGGAAAGAAAGGCTACACCTTC.

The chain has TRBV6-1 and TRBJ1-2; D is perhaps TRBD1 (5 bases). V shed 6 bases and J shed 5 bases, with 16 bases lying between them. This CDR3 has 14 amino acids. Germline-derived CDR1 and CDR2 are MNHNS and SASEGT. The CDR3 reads CASRTYDRAYGYTF. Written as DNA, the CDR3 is TGTGCCAGCAGGACCTACGACAGAGCTTATGGCTACACCTTC.

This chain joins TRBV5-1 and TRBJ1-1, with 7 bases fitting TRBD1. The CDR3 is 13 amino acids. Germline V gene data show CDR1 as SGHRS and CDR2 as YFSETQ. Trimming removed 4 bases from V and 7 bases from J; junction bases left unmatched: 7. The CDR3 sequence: CASSLGTDIEAFF. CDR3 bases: TGCGCCAGCAGCCTCGGGACAGATATTGAAGCTTTCTTT. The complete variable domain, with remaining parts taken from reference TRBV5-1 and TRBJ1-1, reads KAGVTQTPRYLIKTRGQQVTLSCSPISGHRSVSWYQQTPGQGLQFLFEYFSETQRNKGNFPGRFSGRQFSNSRSEMNVSTLELGDSALYLCASSLGTDIEAFFGQGTRLTVV.

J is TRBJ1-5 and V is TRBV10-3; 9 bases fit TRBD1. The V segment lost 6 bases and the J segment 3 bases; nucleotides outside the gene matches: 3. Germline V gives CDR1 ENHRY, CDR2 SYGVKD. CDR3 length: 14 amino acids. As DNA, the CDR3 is TGTGCCATCAGCAACAGGGGGCTCAATCAGCCCCAGCATTTT. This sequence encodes CAISNRGLNQPQHF.

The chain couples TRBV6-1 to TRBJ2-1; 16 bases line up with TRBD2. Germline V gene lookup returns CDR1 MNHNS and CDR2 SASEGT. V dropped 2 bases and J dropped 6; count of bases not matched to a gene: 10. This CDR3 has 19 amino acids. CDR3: CASSERWGLAGGRTNEQFF. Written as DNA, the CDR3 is TGTGCCAGCAGTGAAAGGTGGGGACTAGCGGGGGGGAGGACCAATGAGCAGTTCTTC.

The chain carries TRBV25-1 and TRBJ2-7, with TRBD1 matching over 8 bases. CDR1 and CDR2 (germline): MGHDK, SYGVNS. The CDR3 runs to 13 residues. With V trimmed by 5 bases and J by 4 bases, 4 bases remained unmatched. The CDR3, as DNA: TGTGCCAGCAGTCCAGGGGGCATTTACGAGCAGTACTTC. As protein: CASSPGGIYEQYF.

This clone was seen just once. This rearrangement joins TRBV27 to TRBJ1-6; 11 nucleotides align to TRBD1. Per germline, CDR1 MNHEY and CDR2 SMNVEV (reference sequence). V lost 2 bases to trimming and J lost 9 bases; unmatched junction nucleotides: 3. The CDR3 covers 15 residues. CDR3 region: CASSLKDRGPSPLHF. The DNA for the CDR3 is TGTGCCAGCAGTTTAAAGGACAGGGGGCCTTCACCCCTCCACTTT.

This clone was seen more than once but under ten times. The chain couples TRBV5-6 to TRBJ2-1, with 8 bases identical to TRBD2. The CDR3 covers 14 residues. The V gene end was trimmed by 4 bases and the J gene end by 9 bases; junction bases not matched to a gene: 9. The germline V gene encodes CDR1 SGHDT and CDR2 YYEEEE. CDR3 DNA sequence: TGTGCCAGCAGCCCGACGGGACTAGTGACTGAGCAGTTCTTC. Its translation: CASSPTGLVTEQFF.

The CDR3 is CASRKPGQGGPGELFF. The CDR3 DNA follows: TGTGCCAGCAGGAAACCGGGACAGGGAGGCCCCGGGGAGCTGTTTTTT. The rearrangement joins TRBV28 to TRBJ2-2; 9 bases are a match to TRBD1. Germline loops: CDR1 MDHEN, CDR2 SYDVKM. The V segment lost 6 bases and the J segment 6 bases; nucleotides outside the gene matches: 11. CDR3 length equals 16 residues.

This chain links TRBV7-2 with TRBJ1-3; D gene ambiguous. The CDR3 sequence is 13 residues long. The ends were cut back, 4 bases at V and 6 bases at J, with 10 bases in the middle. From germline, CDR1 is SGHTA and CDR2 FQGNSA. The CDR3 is CASSSTLENTIYF. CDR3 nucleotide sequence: TGTGCCAGCAGCTCGACCCTAGAAAACACCATATATTTT. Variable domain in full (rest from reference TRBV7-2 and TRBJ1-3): GAGVSQSPSNKVTEKGKDVELRCDPISGHTALYWYRQSLGQGLEFLIYFQGNSAPDKSGLPSDRFSAERTGGSVSTLTIQRTQQEDSAVYLCASSSTLENTIYFGEGSWLTVV.

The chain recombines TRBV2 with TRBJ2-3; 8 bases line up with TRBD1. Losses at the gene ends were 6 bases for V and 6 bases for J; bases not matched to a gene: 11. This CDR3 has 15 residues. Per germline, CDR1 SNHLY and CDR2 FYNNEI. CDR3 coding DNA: TGTGCCAGCAGCGAGAGGACAGGGAGGCCCGATACGCAGTATTTT. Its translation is CASSERTGRPDTQYF.

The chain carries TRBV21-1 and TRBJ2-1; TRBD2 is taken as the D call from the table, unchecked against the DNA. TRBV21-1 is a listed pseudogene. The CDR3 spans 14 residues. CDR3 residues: CASSSCPRASEQFF. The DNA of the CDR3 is TGTGCCAGCAGCTCCTGCCCGCGTGCTTCTGAGCAGTTCTTC.

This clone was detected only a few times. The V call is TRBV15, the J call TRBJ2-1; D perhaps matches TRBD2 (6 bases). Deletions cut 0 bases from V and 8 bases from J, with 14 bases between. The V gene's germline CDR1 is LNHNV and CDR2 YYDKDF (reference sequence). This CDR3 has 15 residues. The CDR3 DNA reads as TGTGCCACCAGCAGAGATTCGGAGGGGCCCTATGAGCAGTTCTTC. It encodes CATSRDSEGPYEQFF.

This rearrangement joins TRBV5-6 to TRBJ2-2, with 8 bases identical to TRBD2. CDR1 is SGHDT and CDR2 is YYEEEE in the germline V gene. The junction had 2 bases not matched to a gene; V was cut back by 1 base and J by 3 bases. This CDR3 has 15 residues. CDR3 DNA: TGTGCCAGCAGCTTGAGCGGGGGTTACACCGGGGAGCTGTTTTTT. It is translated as CASSLSGGYTGELFF.

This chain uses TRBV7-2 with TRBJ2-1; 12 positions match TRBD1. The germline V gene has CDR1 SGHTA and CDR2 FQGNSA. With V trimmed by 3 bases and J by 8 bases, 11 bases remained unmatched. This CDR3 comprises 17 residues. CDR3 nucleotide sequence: TGTGCCAGCAGCTTTCGTTTCGGGGACAGGGGGCAGGATGAGCAGTTCTTC. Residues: CASSFRFGDRGQDEQFF.

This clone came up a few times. CDR3 loop: CAWSTLAGDYNTQYF. In DNA form, the CDR3 reads TGTGCCTGGAGTACACTAGCGGGGGACTACAATACGCAGTATTTT. The chain uses TRBV30 and TRBJ2-3; 11 positions agree with TRBD2. The V segment lost 2 bases and the J segment 7 bases; nucleotides outside the gene matches: 8. Germline CDR1 GTSNPN, CDR2 SVGIG (reference sequence). The CDR3 consists of 15 residues.

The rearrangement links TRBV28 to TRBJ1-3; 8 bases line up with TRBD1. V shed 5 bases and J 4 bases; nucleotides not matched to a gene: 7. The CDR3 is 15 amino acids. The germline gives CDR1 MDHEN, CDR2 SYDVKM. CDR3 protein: CASSPQGVSGNTIYF. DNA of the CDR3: TGTGCCAGCAGTCCACAGGGGGTTTCGGGAAACACCATATATTTT.

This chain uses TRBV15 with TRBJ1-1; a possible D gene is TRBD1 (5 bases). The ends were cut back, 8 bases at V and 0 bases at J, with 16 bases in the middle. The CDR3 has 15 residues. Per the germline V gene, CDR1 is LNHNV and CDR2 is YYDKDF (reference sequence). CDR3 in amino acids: CATGPNRLVNTEAFF. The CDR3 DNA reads TGTGCCACCGGGCCCAACAGGTTGGTGAACACTGAAGCTTTCTTT.

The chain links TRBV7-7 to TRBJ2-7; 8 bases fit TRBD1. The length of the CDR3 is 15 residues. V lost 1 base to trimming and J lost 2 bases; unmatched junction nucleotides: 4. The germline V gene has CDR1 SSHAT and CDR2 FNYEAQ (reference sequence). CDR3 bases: TGTGCCAGCAGCTTAGGTACAGGGGGTGCCTACGAGCAGTACTTC. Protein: CASSLGTGGAYEQYF.